This T cell receptor (beta chain) emerged from a study of Graves' ophthalmopathy and Graves' hyperthyroidism. For repertoire sequencing, the TCR beta CDR3 regions were amplified from RNA transcripts. Second-round multiplex PCR came after first-round RT-PCR with HTBI primers. TCRdb re-called the multiplex PCR reads with MiXCR, one entry per CDR3 protein. The table shows about 700,000 distinct CDR3 sequences, with around 40% occurring only once. In its sample, this clonotype was seen many times. The CDR3 consists of 16 residues. Germline-derived CDR1 and CDR2 are KGHDR and SFDVKD. Trimming left V 2 bases short and J 6 bases short, with 16 bases between.

Material for sequencing was peripheral blood. The chain carries TRBV24-1 and TRBJ1-5; D might be TRBD1 (6 bases). The receptor comes from an adult man with Graves' ophthalmopathy. The CDR3 loop is CATSDWAGEVSQPQHF. The CDR3 nucleotides read TGTGCCACCAGTGATTGGGCAGGGGAAGTCAGTCAGCCCCAGCATTTT.